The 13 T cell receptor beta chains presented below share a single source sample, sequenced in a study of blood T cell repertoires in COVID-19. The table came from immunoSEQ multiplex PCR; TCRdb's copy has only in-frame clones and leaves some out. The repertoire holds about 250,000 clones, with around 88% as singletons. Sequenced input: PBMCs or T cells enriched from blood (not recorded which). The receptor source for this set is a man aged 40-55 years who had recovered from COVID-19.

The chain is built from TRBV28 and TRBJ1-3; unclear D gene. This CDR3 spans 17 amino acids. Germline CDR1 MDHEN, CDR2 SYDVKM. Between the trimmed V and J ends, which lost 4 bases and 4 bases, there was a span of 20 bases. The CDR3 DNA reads TGTGCCAGCAGTTCAGAGGGCCCGATACGCAGAGGAAACACCATATATTTT. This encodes CASSSEGPIRRGNTIYF. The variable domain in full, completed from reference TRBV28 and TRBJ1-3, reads DVKVTQSSRYLVKRTGEKVFLECVQDMDHENMFWYRQDPGLGLRLIYFSYDVKMKEKGDIPEGYSVSREKKERFSLILESASTNQTSMYLCASSSEGPIRRGNTIYFGEGSWLTVV.

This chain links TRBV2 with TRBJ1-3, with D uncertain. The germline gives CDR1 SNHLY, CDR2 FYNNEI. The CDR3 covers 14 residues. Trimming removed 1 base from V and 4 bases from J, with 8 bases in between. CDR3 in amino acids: CASSEVSSGNTIYF. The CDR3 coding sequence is TGTGCCAGCAGTGAAGTGTCATCCGGAAACACCATATATTTT.

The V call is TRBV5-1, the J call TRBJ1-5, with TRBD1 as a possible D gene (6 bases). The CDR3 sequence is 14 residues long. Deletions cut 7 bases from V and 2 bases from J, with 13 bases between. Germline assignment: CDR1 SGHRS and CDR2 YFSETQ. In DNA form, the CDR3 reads TGCGCCAGCTCGATTTCAGGGGGCAATCAGCCCCAGCATTTT. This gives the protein CASSISGGNQPQHF.

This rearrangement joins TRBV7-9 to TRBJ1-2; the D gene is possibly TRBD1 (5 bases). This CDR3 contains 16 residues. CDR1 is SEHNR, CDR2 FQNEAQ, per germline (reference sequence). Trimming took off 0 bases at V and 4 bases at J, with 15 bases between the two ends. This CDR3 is CASSLALGGPFYGYTF. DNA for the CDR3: TGTGCCAGCAGCTTAGCTCTCGGGGGACCCTTCTATGGCTACACCTTC.

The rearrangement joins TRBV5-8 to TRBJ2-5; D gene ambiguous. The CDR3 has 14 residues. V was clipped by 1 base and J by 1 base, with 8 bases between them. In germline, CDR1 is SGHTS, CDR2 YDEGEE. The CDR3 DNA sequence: TGTGCCAGCAGCTTGTCCAGGTTCCAAGAGACCCAGTACTTC. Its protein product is CASSLSRFQETQYF.

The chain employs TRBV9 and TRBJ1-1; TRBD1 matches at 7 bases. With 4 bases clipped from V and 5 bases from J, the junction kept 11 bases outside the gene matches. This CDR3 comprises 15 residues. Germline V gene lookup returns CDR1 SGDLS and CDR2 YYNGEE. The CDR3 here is CASSNRQGERTEAFF. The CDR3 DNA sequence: TGTGCCAGCAGCAATCGACAGGGAGAGAGGACTGAAGCTTTCTTT. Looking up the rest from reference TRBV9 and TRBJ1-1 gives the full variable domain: DSGVTQTPKHLITATGQRVTLRCSPRSGDLSVYWYQQSLDQGLQFLIQYYNGEERAKGNILERFSAQQFPDLHSELNLSSLELGDSALYFCASSNRQGERTEAFFGQGTRLTVV.

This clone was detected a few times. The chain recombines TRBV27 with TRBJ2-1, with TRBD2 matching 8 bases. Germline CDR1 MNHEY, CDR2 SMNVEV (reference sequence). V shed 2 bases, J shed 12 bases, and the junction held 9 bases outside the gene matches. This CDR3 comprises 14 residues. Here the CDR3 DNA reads TGTGCCAGCAGTTTAGAAGGTAGCGGGATCGCGCAGTTCTTC. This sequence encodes CASSLEGSGIAQFF.

In DNA form, the CDR3 reads TGTGCCACTAAAGGTCAGGGGTTAACTAATGAAAAACTGTTTTTT. Translating gives CATKGQGLTNEKLFF. The chain carries TRBV2 and TRBJ1-4; D is possibly TRBD1 (6 bases). CDR1 is SNHLY and CDR2 is FYNNEI in the germline V gene. Trimming removed 10 bases at V and 1 base at J, with 16 bases between. There are 15 residues in the CDR3.

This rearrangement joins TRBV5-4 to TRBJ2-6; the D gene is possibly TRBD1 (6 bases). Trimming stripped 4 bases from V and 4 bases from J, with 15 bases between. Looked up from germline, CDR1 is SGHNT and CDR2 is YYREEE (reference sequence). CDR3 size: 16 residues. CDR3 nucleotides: TGTGCCAGCAGCCCAAACAGGGTTCTCGGGGCCAACGTCCTGACTTTC. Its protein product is CASSPNRVLGANVLTF.

The CDR3 nucleotides are TGTGCCAGCAGCCAATACTTCGCCGAGGCTAGCGGGGGGTACGAGCAGTACTTC. This sequence encodes CASSQYFAEASGGYEQYF. The chain couples TRBV11-3 to TRBJ2-7; TRBD2 matches 11 bases. V lost 5 bases and J lost 4; bases outside the gene matches: 16. Germline V gene data show CDR1 as SGHNT and CDR2 as YENEEA. This CDR3 has 18 amino acids.

The CDR3 nucleotides are TGTGCCAGCAGCTTGGTTAGCGGGGTCTCTTCCTACAATGAGCAGTTCTTC. Protein: CASSLVSGVSSYNEQFF. This chain links TRBV5-4 with TRBJ2-1; TRBD2 agrees at 8 bases. The CDR3 is 17 residues long. Unmatched junction bases numbered 6, after V lost 0 bases and J lost 1 base. Per the germline V gene, CDR1 is SGHNT and CDR2 is YYREEE (reference sequence). The complete variable domain, with remaining parts taken from reference TRBV5-4 and TRBJ2-1, reads ETGVTQSPTHLIKTRGQQVTLRCSSQSGHNTVSWYQQALGQGPQFIFQYYREEENGRGNFPPRFSGLQFPNYSSELNVNALELDDSALYLCASSLVSGVSSYNEQFFGPGTRLTVL.

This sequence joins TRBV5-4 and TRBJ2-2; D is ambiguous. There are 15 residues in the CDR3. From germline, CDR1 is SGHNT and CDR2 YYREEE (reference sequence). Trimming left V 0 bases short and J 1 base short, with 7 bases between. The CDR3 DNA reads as TGTGCCAGCAGCTTGGACAGCAAGAACACCGGGGAGCTGTTTTTT. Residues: CASSLDSKNTGELFF.

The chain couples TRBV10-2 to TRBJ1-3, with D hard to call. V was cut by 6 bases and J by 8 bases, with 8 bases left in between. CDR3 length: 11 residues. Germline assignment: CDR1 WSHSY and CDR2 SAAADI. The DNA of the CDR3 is TGCGCCAGCAGCCCCCGAGACACCATATATTTT. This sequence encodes CASSPRDTIYF.